This T cell receptor (beta chain) was identified in a study of naive and memory T cell subsets (TCRdb year 2017). The study in broad terms: An open-source, UMI-based TCR alpha and beta sequencing pipeline was applied to sorted naive and memory peripheral blood T cell subsets. The functional CMV T cell responses agreed completely with IgG serology results. RNA was DNase-treated and reverse transcribed with TCR constant-region primers, mostly using SuperScript III.

For this clonotype: This clone's antigen is unknown. The sample holds no much larger clone one base away, and base qualities are not on file.

V loses 1 base of germline sequence and J loses 2 bases, and the interval between the two ends is 12 bases. Including the terminal cysteine and phenylalanine, the CDR3 comprises 15 residues. The retained sequence is limited to the CDR3, 45 bases, with the frame set at the first base. According to the germline V gene, CDR1 reads MDHEN and CDR2 reads SYDVKM. From the second PCR step onward, the TCR alpha chain libraries and the TCR beta chain libraries were amplified separately. CMV status of each donor was established by measuring IFNgamma production from CD4+ T cells after fresh PBMCs were stimulated overnight with CMV viral lysate. CD4 T cells were positively selected using Miltenyi beads, after which CD8 T cells were positively selected from the CD4-negative fraction. After staining for CD3, CD4, CD8, CD45RA, CD27 and a live/dead dye, cells were sorted on a BD Aria II into four subsets based on CD45RA and CD27. Blood was obtained from a few healthy volunteers, and the blood from each volunteer was fractionated into CD4 and CD8 T cells and subsequently into four differentiation subsets. Roughly 120 ml of peripheral blood was collected from each donor, and PBMC were isolated from the blood using Ficoll-Paque PLUS density-gradient centrifugation. Sorted cells were lysed in RLT buffer, after which RNA was extracted using a Qiagen RNeasy kit and stored at -80 degrees C.

Study-wide conclusions, independent of this receptor: RNA-based TCR counts may be influenced by expression changes linked to T cell activation and differentiation. Each clonotype was defined as a single alpha or beta chain sequence rather than as a paired alpha/beta receptor. Following error correction, more than 90% of naive TCR sequences occurred only once, which made naive abundance distributions much steeper than those of memory subsets. A power law was followed by TCR abundance, with an exponent that differed between naive and memory subsets but was consistent across the three individuals. In both CD4 and CD8 cells, going from naive through CM, EM and EMRA, the Gini index went up while Shannon and inverse Simpson diversity went down. The repertoire findings for the naive and memory subsets could not be validated, as no ground truth was available. A few larger clonotypes were present in naive repertoires, especially CD8 naive repertoires, and these clonotypes were possibly memory cells re-expressing CD45RA.

Libraries were built with UMI-ligation and nested PCR. An equimolar mix of two oligonucleotides covering both TRBC1 and TRBC2 was used as the beta constant-region primer. Four rounds of PCR were used to amplify ligated cDNA, with nested alpha and beta constant-region primers being used together with the SP2 primer. A single-stranded oligonucleotide bearing the SP2 primer plus a 12-nucleotide UMI was ligated onto the 3' end of the cDNA by T4 RNA ligase 1. The ligation reaction was incubated at 16°C for about 20-24 hours. PCR2 was usually performed as a SYBR Green qPCR and halted at a preset threshold so that over-amplification would not occur. Every purification after the first one was done using Agencourt AMPure XP magnetic beads. Libraries were quantified by Qubit and checked on a TapeStation, with a main peak expected near 650 bp. Pooled libraries were sequenced on an Illumina MiSeq using v2 2x251 paired-end kits, and typically roughly 0.9-2.2 million reads were obtained per sample. Libraries were pooled at approximately 3.6 nM per sample, and roughly 4.5-7.5% PhiX was added to improve cluster recognition. The published analysis was carried out like this. Decombinator assigned V and J genes to Demultiplexor-processed FASTQ reads by tag matching, allowing a single base-pair mismatch. Collapsinator used UMIs to correct both sequencing errors and frequency errors arising from PCR heterogeneity. TCRs were translated and CDR3s were extracted from the conserved cysteine to the FGXG phenylalanine by CDR3Translator, with non-productive sequences being flagged. Repertoires were subsampled to equal numbers of UMI-defined TCRs before Gini, Shannon entropy and inverse Simpson indices were calculated. Power-law fits to clonotype abundance distributions were performed by maximum likelihood within the linear range. Similar UMI counts, unique TCR numbers and clonal distributions were obtained with the pipeline and with MIGEC on one naive CD8 sample. In one analysis, naive TCRs that were also found in any memory subset of the same donor were excluded from the naive repertoire. Repertoires were searched for around 8,000 CMV-associated CDR3 sequences compiled from VDJdb and a published dataset. TCRdb's own reprocessing of the public reads used fastp at Q25 and MiXCR and kept productive beta chains. Rows with a matching CDR3 protein are joined into one entry that keeps the most common DNA and genes. These V and J calls are TCRdb output, not the study's own analysis. This sample has around 140,000 distinct CDR3 sequences in its table, and around 21% of those were observed once. Roughly 0.6% of the sample is in the top ten clones.

The sequencing input was naive CD8+ T cells from blood. This specimen's cell subset or site label, interpreted: naive T cells, CD45RA high CD27+. The origin of this receptor is a human donor in good health. This chain joins TRBV28 to TRBJ2-7; the D gene cannot be resolved reliably. The CDR3 reads as follows: CASSLSPASPYEQYF. The DNA sequence follows: TGTGCCAGCAGTTTATCGCCCGCCAGCCCCTACGAGCAGTACTTC.